Listed here are 18 T cell receptor beta chains from one sample, sequenced in a study of OX40 agonist ivuxolimab in advanced cancers. Sequenced by immunoSEQ multiplex PCR; TCRdb stores in-frame clones only, minus some. Among roughly 26,000 clones listed, about 88% were seen once. The specimen was CD4+ or CD8+ T cells sorted from blood, collected in a trial of the OX40 agonist ivuxolimab. These receptors were obtained from an adult with an advanced solid tumor such as melanoma, head and neck, liver or kidney cancer.

The chain combines TRBV27 with TRBJ2-2; possibly TRBD1 for D (6 bases). Germline CDR1 is MNHEY and CDR2 is SMNVEV (reference sequence). Trimming cost V 6 bases and J 6 bases, with 14 bases left between them. The CDR3 covers 14 residues. CDR3: CASSVQGPPGELFF. Written as DNA, the CDR3 is TGTGCCAGCAGCGTACAGGGCCCCCCCGGGGAGCTGTTTTTT.

This clone was counted only a few times. In nucleotides, the CDR3 is TGTGCCAGCAGTTTACAGGGAACTAATCAGCCCCAGCATTTT. It specifies CASSLQGTNQPQHF. The chain uses TRBV27 and TRBJ1-5, with D possibly being TRBD1 (5 bases). This CDR3 has 14 residues. CDR1 and CDR2 from the germline V gene are MNHEY and SMNVEV (reference sequence). V lost 2 bases, J lost 4 bases, and 9 bases lay in between.

V usage is TRBV28 and J usage is TRBJ2-1; 7 nucleotides align to TRBD1. This CDR3 has 15 residues. Germline V gives CDR1 MDHEN, CDR2 SYDVKM. With 5 bases clipped from V and 0 bases from J, the junction kept 4 bases outside the gene matches. The CDR3 region is CASSQGQSSYNEQFF. The DNA of the CDR3 is TGTGCCAGCAGTCAGGGACAGAGCTCCTACAATGAGCAGTTCTTC. The full variable domain, rest sourced from reference TRBV28 and TRBJ2-1, is DVKVTQSSRYLVKRTGEKVFLECVQDMDHENMFWYRQDPGLGLRLIYFSYDVKMKEKGDIPEGYSVSREKKERFSLILESASTNQTSMYLCASSQGQSSYNEQFFGPGTRLTVL.

The chain is built from TRBV19 and TRBJ1-1, with D perhaps matching TRBD1 (6 bases). Trimming left V 3 bases short and J 3 bases short, with 17 bases between. The CDR3 sequence is 16 residues long. CDR1 and CDR2 (germline): LNHDA, SQIVND (reference sequence). CDR3 protein: CASSMGTGLIYTEAFF. The CDR3 DNA sequence: TGTGCCAGTAGTATGGGCACAGGGCTTATTTACACTGAAGCTTTCTTT.

V gene TRBV7-2 combines with J gene TRBJ2-1; D is unresolved. The CDR3 runs 13 residues. Germline CDR1 reads SGHTA; CDR2 reads FQGNSA. Trimming removed 5 bases from V and 10 bases from J, with 15 bases in between. The CDR3 nucleotides read TGTGCCAGCAGCCCCTTAACCCGGACCGAGCAGTTCTTC. It translates to CASSPLTRTEQFF.

The V call is TRBV5-5, the J call TRBJ2-5, with TRBD2 identical over 7 bases. This CDR3 is built from 14 residues. CDR1 is SGHKS, CDR2 YYEKEE, per germline (reference sequence). V lost 5 bases, J lost 5 bases, and 9 bases stayed unmatched. As DNA, the CDR3 is TGTGCCAGCAGTTTCGGGGGAGGGGCCGAGACCCAGTACTTC. Its translation is CASSFGGGAETQYF.

J is TRBJ2-7 and V is TRBV28; TRBD2 agrees at 7 bases. In germline, CDR1 is MDHEN, CDR2 SYDVKM. The CDR3 is 12 amino acids. With V trimmed by 5 bases and J by 3 bases, 1 base remained unmatched. CDR3 in DNA: TGTGCCAGCAGTCTAGCGGTCTACGAGCAGTACTTC. It yields the protein CASSLAVYEQYF.

The chain carries TRBV4-1 and TRBJ2-2; 8 nucleotides match TRBD1. The CDR3 has 16 residues. CDR1 is MGHRA and CDR2 is YSYEKL in the germline V gene. The junction had 6 bases not matched to a gene; V was cut back by 5 bases and J by 1 base. The DNA of the CDR3 is TGCGCCAGCAGCGGACGACAGGGGTGGAACACCGGGGAGCTGTTTTTT. It yields the protein CASSGRQGWNTGELFF.

V is TRBV15 and J is TRBJ1-2; D is possibly TRBD1 (5 bases). The CDR3 consists of 14 residues. V gave up 0 bases and J gave up 6 bases, with 11 bases separating them. Germline assignment: CDR1 LNHNV and CDR2 YYDKDF (reference sequence). For the CDR3, the DNA is TGTGCCACCAGCAGAGACAGGGACTTCGATGGCTACACCTTC. It translates to CATSRDRDFDGYTF.

The chain joins TRBV4-1 to TRBJ1-1; D not resolved. Between the trimmed V and J ends, which lost 0 bases and 2 bases, there was a span of 7 bases. This CDR3 comprises 14 residues. The germline gives CDR1 MGHRA, CDR2 YSYEKL. CDR3 protein: CASSQDQLNTEAFF. In DNA, the CDR3 is TGCGCCAGCAGCCAAGATCAGCTCAACACTGAAGCTTTCTTT.

This clone came up a few times. The chain couples TRBV29-1 to TRBJ1-2; possible D gene TRBD1, 6 bases. CDR3 length equals 13 residues. Germline values: CDR1 SQVTM, CDR2 ANQGSEA. V gave up 2 bases and J gave up 1 base, with 8 bases separating them. Here the CDR3 reads CSVETGNNYGYTF. The CDR3 region has the DNA TGCAGCGTTGAAACAGGGAATAACTATGGCTACACCTTC.

The chain joins TRBV20-1 to TRBJ2-2; D remains ambiguous. This CDR3 has 11 amino acids. V gave up 2 bases and J gave up 6 bases, with 4 bases separating them. Germline-derived CDR1 and CDR2 are DFQATT and SNEGSKA (reference sequence). The CDR3 DNA is TGCAGTGCTAGAATAGCCGGGGAGCTGTTTTTT. Protein sequence: CSARIAGELFF.

V gene TRBV30 combines with J gene TRBJ1-5; TRBD1 might be the D (5 bases). This CDR3 is built from 14 residues. Per the germline V gene, CDR1 is GTSNPN and CDR2 is SVGIG (reference sequence). The germline V and J ends were trimmed by 5 bases and 2 bases, with 13 bases remaining between them. The CDR3 sequence: CAWDGGLGNQPQHF. The CDR3 DNA follows: TGTGCCTGGGATGGGGGATTGGGCAATCAGCCCCAGCATTTT. Using reference TRBV30 and TRBJ1-5 for the parts outside the CDR3, the full variable domain is SQTIHQWPATLVQPVGSPLSLECTVEGTSNPNLYWYRQAAGRGLQLLFYSVGIGQISSEVPQNLSASRPQDRQFILSSKKLLLSDSGFYLCAWDGGLGNQPQHFGDGTRLSIL.

The chain employs TRBV7-8 and TRBJ2-7; D is uncertain. The CDR3 consists of 15 residues. V was trimmed by 1 base and J by 5 bases, leaving 15 bases between them. Germline V gene data show CDR1 as SGHVS and CDR2 as FQNEAQ. CDR3 amino acids: CASSLEYGPSNEQYF. The DNA for the CDR3 is TGTGCCAGCAGCTTAGAATACGGGCCTTCGAACGAGCAGTACTTC.

In its sample, this clone was seen once. This rearrangement joins TRBV5-4 to TRBJ2-2; either TRBD1 or TRBD2 may supply D (5 bases each). The CDR3 totals 16 residues. Trimming stripped 1 base from V and 5 bases from J, with 15 bases between. The germline CDR1 and CDR2 sequences are SGHNT and YYREEE (reference sequence). The DNA for the CDR3 is TGTGCCAGCAGCTTGTCATACGGGGCGAGGACCGGGGAGCTGTTTTTT. Protein product: CASSLSYGARTGELFF.

The chain joins TRBV28 to TRBJ2-6; no clear D gene. V lost 3 bases, J lost 0 bases, and 21 bases lay in between. The germline CDR1 and CDR2 sequences are MDHEN and SYDVKM. The CDR3 runs 20 residues. The CDR3 nucleotides read TGTGCCAGCAGTTTCTTCAATCAACCCATGGAACCCTCTGGGGCCAACGTCCTGACTTTC. This gives the protein CASSFFNQPMEPSGANVLTF.

The rearrangement joins TRBV5-1 to TRBJ1-4; TRBD1 might be the D (6 bases). Trimming removed 0 bases from V and 5 bases from J, with 14 bases in between. This CDR3 is built from 16 residues. CDR1 and CDR2 from the germline V gene are SGHRS and YFSETQ. CDR3 region: CASSLVGGETNEKLFF. CDR3 bases: TGCGCCAGCAGCTTGGTGGGGGGCGAGACGAATGAAAAACTGTTTTTT.

The chain links TRBV11-2 to TRBJ1-5; TRBD1 might be the D (6 bases). The germline gives CDR1 SGHAT, CDR2 FQNNGV. The CDR3 spans 15 residues. V dropped 5 bases and J dropped 4 bases, with 15 bases sitting between them. The CDR3 bases are TGTGCCAGCAGCCTAACTTGGGGGGCGAATCAGCCCCAGCATTTT. Translation gives CASSLTWGANQPQHF.